These 12 T cell receptor beta chains came from one sample sequenced in a study of cytomegalovirus exposure and HLA in healthy donors. The PCR contained 60 Vbeta and 13 Jbeta primers. Data came from immunoSEQ multiplex PCR; TCRdb stores just in-frame clones and leaves some out. The repertoire includes around 190,000 clones, 75% to 90% of them detected once, and approximately 0.31% sits in the top ten. Sequenced: PBMCs. These receptors originate from a woman in her 30s in good health and CMV-seronegative.

The chain is built from TRBV19 and TRBJ1-5; TRBD1 might be the D (6 bases). CDR3 length: 14 residues. V lost 3 bases and J 5 bases, leaving 11 bases between the germline ends. Germline lookup yields CDR1 LNHDA and CDR2 SQIVND (reference sequence). CDR3: CASSIGQKDQPQHF. In nucleotides, the CDR3 is TGTGCCAGTAGTATCGGACAGAAAGATCAGCCCCAGCATTTT.

This chain links TRBV28 with TRBJ2-2; D uncertain. The CDR3 has 13 amino acids. Germline CDR1 MDHEN, CDR2 SYDVKM. The V gene lost 6 bases and the J gene lost 4 bases, with 9 bases spanning the gap. The DNA for the CDR3 is TGTGCCAGCAGGAGAGGTAGCACCGGGGAGCTGTTTTTT. Translation: CASRRGSTGELFF. Variable domain in full (rest from reference TRBV28 and TRBJ2-2): DVKVTQSSRYLVKRTGEKVFLECVQDMDHENMFWYRQDPGLGLRLIYFSYDVKMKEKGDIPEGYSVSREKKERFSLILESASTNQTSMYLCASRRGSTGELFFGEGSRLTVL.

The chain is built from TRBV28 and TRBJ2-6, with D perhaps TRBD1 (6 bases). The germline V and J ends were trimmed by 6 bases and 3 bases, with 18 bases remaining between them. The CDR3 is 17 residues long. Germline lookup yields CDR1 MDHEN and CDR2 SYDVKM. CDR3 sequence reads: CASRRGQGLRGANVLTF. The CDR3 DNA sequence: TGTGCCAGCAGACGGGGTCAGGGGCTCCGTGGGGCCAACGTCCTGACTTTC. Full variable domain (outside the CDR3, taken from reference TRBV28 and TRBJ2-6): DVKVTQSSRYLVKRTGEKVFLECVQDMDHENMFWYRQDPGLGLRLIYFSYDVKMKEKGDIPEGYSVSREKKERFSLILESASTNQTSMYLCASRRGQGLRGANVLTFGAGSRLTVL.

The sample holds one count of this clone. The chain is built from TRBV5-1 and TRBJ2-3; 13 bases fit TRBD2. V was clipped by 2 bases and J by 5 bases; unmatched bases: 5. CDR1 SGHRS and CDR2 YFSETQ come from the germline V gene. There are 16 residues in the CDR3. The CDR3 reads CASSLGTSGEVDTQYF. DNA for the CDR3: TGCGCCAGCAGCTTAGGGACTAGCGGGGAGGTAGATACGCAGTATTTT.

The chain links TRBV15 to TRBJ2-3, with a weak D call TRBD1 (6 bases). V lost 0 bases and J 0 bases, leaving 10 bases between the germline ends. Germline-derived CDR1 and CDR2 are LNHNV and YYDKDF (reference sequence). This CDR3 comprises 16 residues. CDR3 DNA: TGTGCCACCAGCAGAGACCCGGACAGTAGCACAGATACGCAGTATTTT. Its translation: CATSRDPDSSTDTQYF.

The rearrangement joins TRBV7-9 to TRBJ1-1, with D maybe TRBD1 (5 bases). V shed 2 bases and J shed 5 bases, with 15 bases lying between them. CDR1 is SEHNR and CDR2 is FQNEAQ in the germline V gene (reference sequence). The CDR3 runs 15 residues. The CDR3 DNA reads TGTGCCAGCAGCTTAAAGGATGGGGCCGAGACTGAAGCTTTCTTT. Encoded protein: CASSLKDGAETEAFF.

This chain links TRBV11-2 with TRBJ1-2; TRBD1 is a possible D gene (6 bases). Germline V gene sequence: CDR1 SGHAT, CDR2 FQNNGV. V was clipped by 3 bases and J by 2 bases, with 13 bases between them. The CDR3 sequence is 15 residues long. CDR3 residues: CASSFGTFQNYGYTF. In DNA form, the CDR3 reads TGTGCCAGCAGCTTTGGGACATTCCAAAACTATGGCTACACCTTC.

CDR3 coding DNA: TGCGCCAGCAGCCGATTACAGGGAGTCGAGTCCGGTGAGCAGTTCTTC. This encodes CASSRLQGVESGEQFF. This chain uses TRBV5-1 with TRBJ2-1; tentatively, D is TRBD1 (6 bases). The CDR3 consists of 16 residues. The germline V and J ends were trimmed by 4 bases and 9 bases, with 23 bases remaining between them. The germline V gene has CDR1 SGHRS and CDR2 YFSETQ.

The gene calls are TRBV19 and TRBJ2-3; 7 bases fit TRBD2. CDR1 and CDR2 from the germline V gene are LNHDA and SQIVND (reference sequence). Unmatched junction bases numbered 8, after V lost 10 bases and J lost 4 bases. This CDR3 region has 13 residues. The CDR3 nucleotides read TGTGCCACAGACGGACGGGGGGCAGATACGCAGTATTTT. Encoded protein: CATDGRGADTQYF.

About this clone: One end of the junction varies from germline; a read error may be responsible. The chain carries TRBV7-7 and TRBJ1-3; 9 nucleotides agree with TRBD1. CDR1 is SSHAT and CDR2 is FNYEAQ in the germline V gene (reference sequence). This CDR3 has 15 amino acids. The CDR3 sequence is CASSPGTGSGNTIYF. DNA for the CDR3: TGTGCTAGCAGCCCCGGGACAGGGTCCGGAAACACCATATATTTT.

This chain links TRBV6-1 with TRBJ2-7, with D perhaps matching TRBD2 (7 bases). The CDR3 length is 15 residues. Germline CDR1 and CDR2: MNHNS and SASEGT. The V and J ends lost 3 bases and 2 bases respectively, with 14 bases between them. Here the CDR3 reads CASSEGGALAYEQYF. In nucleotides, the CDR3 is TGTGCCAGCAGTGAGGGGGGGGCGCTGGCCTACGAGCAGTACTTC.

This clone was detected only once. V is TRBV2 and J is TRBJ1-5, with D perhaps TRBD1 (6 bases). V dropped 6 bases and J dropped 5 bases, with 14 bases sitting between them. CDR3 length: 14 amino acids. Per the germline V gene, CDR1 is SNHLY and CDR2 is FYNNEI. CDR3 nucleotide sequence: TGTGCCAGCAGGGATGCAGGGGTGCATCAGCCCCAGCATTTT. As protein: CASRDAGVHQPQHF.